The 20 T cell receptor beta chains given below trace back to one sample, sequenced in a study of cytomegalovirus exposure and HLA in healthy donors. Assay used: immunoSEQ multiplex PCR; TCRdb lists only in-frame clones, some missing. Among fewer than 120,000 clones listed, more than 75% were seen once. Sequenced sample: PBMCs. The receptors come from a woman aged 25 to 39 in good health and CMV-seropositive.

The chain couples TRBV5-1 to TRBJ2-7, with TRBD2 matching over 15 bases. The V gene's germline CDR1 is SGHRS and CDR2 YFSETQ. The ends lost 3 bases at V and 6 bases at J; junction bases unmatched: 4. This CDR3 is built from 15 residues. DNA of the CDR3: TGCGCCAGCAGCTGGACTAGCGGGAGGGCCGCCGAGCAGTACTTC. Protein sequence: CASSWTSGRAAEQYF. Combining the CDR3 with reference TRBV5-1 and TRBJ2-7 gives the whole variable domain KAGVTQTPRYLIKTRGQQVTLSCSPISGHRSVSWYQQTPGQGLQFLFEYFSETQRNKGNFPGRFSGRQFSNSRSEMNVSTLELGDSALYLCASSWTSGRAAEQYFGPGTRLTVT.

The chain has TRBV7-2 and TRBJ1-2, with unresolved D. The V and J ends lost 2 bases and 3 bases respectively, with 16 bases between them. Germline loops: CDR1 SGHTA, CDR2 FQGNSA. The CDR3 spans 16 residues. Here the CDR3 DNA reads TGTGCCAGCAGCTTACCCGGTCCCCGGGAAGACTATGGCTACACCTTC. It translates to CASSLPGPREDYGYTF.

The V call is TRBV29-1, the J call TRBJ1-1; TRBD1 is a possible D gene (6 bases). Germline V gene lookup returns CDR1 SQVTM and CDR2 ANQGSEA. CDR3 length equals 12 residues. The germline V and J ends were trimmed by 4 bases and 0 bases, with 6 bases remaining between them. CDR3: CSVGGLNTEAFF. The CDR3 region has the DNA TGCAGCGTTGGGGGGCTGAACACTGAAGCTTTCTTT.

CDR3 bases: TGTGCCAGCAGCTTGGGACAGCTAGAGACCCAGTACTTC. Amino acids: CASSLGQLETQYF. The J gene is TRBJ2-5, the V gene TRBV5-4; a possible D gene is TRBD1 (5 bases). The V end was cut by 0 bases, the J end by 4 bases, with 7 bases between. The germline gives CDR1 SGHNT, CDR2 YYREEE (reference sequence). The CDR3 length is 13 residues.

The CDR3 bases are TGTGCCAGCAGCTCCCGGGAGATCCAGTACTTC. Encoded protein: CASSSREIQYF. This chain links TRBV5-6 with TRBJ2-7, with D tentatively TRBD2 (6 bases). The CDR3 contains 11 residues. Germline V gene lookup returns CDR1 SGHDT and CDR2 YYEEEE. V dropped 3 bases and J dropped 10 bases, with 11 bases sitting between them.

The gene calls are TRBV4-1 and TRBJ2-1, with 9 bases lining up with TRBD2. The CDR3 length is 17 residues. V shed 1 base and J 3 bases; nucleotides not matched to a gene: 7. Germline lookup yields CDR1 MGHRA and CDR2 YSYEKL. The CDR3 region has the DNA TGCGCCAGCAGCCAAGGCCCTAGCGGGGTGGGCTACAATGAGCAGTTCTTC. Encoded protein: CASSQGPSGVGYNEQFF.

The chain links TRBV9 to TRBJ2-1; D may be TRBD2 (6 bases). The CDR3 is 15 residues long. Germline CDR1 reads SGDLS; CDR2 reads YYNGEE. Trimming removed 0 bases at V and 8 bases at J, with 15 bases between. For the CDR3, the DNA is TGTGCCAGCAGCGTAGGTCCTTACGGAGGGGATGAGCAGTTCTTC. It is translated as CASSVGPYGGDEQFF.

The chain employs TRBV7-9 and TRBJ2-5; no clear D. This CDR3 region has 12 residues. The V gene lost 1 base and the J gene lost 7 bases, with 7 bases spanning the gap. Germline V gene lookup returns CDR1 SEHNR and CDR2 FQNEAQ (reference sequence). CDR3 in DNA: TGTGCCAGCAGCTTAGATGACTTGACCCAGTACTTC. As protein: CASSLDDLTQYF.

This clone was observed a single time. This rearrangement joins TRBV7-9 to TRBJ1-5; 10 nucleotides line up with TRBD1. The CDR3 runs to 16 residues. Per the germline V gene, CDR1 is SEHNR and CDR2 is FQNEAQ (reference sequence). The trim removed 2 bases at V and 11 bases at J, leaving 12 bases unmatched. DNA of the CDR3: TGTGCCAGCAGCTTATACGGGACAGGGGACGGAGGAGCCCAGCATTTT. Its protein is CASSLYGTGDGGAQHF.

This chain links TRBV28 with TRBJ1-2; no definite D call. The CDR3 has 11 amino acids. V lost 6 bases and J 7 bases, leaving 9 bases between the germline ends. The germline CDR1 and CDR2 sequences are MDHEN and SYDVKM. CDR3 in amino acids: CASSSVGGYTF. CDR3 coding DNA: TGTGCCAGCAGCTCCGTCGGTGGCTACACCTTC.

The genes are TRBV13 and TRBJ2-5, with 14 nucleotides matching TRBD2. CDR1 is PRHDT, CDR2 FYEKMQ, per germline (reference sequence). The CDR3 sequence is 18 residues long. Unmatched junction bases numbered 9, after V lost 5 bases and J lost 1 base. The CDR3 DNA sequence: TGTGCCAGCAGCCCACGCCCCGGGACTAGCGGGAGCCAAGAGACCCAGTACTTC. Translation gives CASSPRPGTSGSQETQYF.

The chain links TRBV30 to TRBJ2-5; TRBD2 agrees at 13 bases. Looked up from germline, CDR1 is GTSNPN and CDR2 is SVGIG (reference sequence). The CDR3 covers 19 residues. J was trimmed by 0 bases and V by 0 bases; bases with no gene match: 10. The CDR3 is CAWSVRGLAGYTYQETQYF. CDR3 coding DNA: TGTGCCTGGAGTGTACGGGGACTAGCGGGATACACGTACCAAGAGACCCAGTACTTC.

The CDR3 sequence: CASSLGHSTDTQYF. The CDR3 region has the DNA TGCGCCAGCAGCCTCGGACACTCCACAGATACGCAGTATTTT. J is TRBJ2-3 and V is TRBV4-1; TRBD1 is a possible D gene (5 bases). Trimming stripped 4 bases from V and 2 bases from J, with 10 bases between. There are 14 residues in the CDR3. Germline V CDR1 and CDR2: MGHRA, YSYEKL.

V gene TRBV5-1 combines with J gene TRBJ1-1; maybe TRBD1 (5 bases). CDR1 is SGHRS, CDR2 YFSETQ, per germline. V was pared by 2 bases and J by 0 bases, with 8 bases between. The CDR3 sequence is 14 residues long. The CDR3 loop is CASSLGRVNTEAFF. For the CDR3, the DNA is TGCGCCAGCAGCTTAGGCAGGGTGAACACTGAAGCTTTCTTT.

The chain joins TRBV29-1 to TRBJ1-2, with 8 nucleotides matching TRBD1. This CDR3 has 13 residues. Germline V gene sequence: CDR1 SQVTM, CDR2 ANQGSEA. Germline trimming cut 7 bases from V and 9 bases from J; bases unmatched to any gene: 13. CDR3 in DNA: TGCAGCGCCGAGACAGGGGTGGGAAGGAGCTACACCTTC. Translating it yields CSAETGVGRSYTF.

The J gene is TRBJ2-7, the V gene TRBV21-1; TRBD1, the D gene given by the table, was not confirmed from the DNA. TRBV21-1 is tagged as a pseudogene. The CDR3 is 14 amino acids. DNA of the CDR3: TGTGCCAGCAGCCTAAATCTGGACAGCTACGAGCAGTACTTC. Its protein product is CASSLNLDSYEQYF.

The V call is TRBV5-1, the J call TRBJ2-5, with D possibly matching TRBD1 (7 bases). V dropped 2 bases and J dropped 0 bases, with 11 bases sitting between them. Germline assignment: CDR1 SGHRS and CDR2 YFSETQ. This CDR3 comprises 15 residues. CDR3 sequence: CASSFAGGYQETQYF. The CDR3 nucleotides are TGCGCCAGCAGCTTCGCAGGGGGGTACCAAGAGACCCAGTACTTC.

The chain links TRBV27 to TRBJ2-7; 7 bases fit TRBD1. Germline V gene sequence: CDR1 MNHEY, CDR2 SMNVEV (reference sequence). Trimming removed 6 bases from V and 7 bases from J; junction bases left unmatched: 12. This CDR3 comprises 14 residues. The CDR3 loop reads CASSLGQFRREQYF. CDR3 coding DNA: TGTGCCAGCAGCCTGGGACAGTTCCGTCGGGAGCAGTACTTC.

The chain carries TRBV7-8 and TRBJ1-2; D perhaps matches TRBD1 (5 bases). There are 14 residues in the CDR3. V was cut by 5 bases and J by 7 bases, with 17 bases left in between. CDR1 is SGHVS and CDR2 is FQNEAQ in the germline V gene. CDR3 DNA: TGTGCCAGCAGCCTTGGGACTTCATGGGGTGGCTACACCTTC. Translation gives CASSLGTSWGGYTF.

In DNA, the CDR3 is TGTGCCAGCAGACCCCACGGGTCGAACACTGAAGCTTTCTTT. This codes for CASRPHGSNTEAFF. The chain uses TRBV11-1 and TRBJ1-1; no firm D call. Germline V lookup: CDR1 SGHAT, CDR2 FQDESV (reference sequence). This CDR3 contains 14 residues. With 6 bases removed from V and 1 base from J, the gap between germline ends came to 12 bases.